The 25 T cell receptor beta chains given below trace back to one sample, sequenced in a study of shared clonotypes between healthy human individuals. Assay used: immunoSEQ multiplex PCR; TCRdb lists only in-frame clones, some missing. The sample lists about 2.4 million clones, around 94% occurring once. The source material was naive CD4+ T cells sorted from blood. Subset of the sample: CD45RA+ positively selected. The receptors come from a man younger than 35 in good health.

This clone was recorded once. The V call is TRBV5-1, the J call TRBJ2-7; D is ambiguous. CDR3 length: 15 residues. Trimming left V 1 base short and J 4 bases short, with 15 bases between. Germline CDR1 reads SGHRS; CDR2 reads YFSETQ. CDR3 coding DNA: TGCGCCAGCAGCTTGAGTTACCCGTCTCTGTACGAGCAGTACTTC. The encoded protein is CASSLSYPSLYEQYF.

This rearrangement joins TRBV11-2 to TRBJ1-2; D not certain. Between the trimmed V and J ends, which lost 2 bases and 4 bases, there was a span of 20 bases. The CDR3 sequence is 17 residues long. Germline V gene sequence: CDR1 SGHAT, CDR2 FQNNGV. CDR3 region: CASSLNEQALGGYGYTF. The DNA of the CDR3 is TGTGCCAGCAGCTTAAATGAGCAGGCCTTAGGAGGCTATGGCTACACCTTC. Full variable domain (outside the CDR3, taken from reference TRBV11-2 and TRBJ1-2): EAGVAQSPRYKIIEKRQSVAFWCNPISGHATLYWYQQILGQGPKLLIQFQNNGVVDDSQLPKDRFSAERLKGVDSTLKIQPAKLEDSAVYLCASSLNEQALGGYGYTFGSGTRLTVV.

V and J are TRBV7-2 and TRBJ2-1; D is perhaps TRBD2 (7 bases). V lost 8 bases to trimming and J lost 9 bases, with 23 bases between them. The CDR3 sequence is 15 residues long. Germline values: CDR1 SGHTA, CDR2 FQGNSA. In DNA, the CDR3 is TGTGCCAGCCGTGATGGGGGCGCGGGGGCGGGTGAGCAGTTCTTC. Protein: CASRDGGAGAGEQFF.

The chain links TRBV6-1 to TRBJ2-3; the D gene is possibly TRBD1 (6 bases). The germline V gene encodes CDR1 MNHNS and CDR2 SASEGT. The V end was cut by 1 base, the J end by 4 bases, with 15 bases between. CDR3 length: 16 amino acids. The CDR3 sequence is CASSEGRTKGADTQYF. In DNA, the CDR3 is TGTGCCAGCAGTGAAGGTAGGACAAAGGGGGCAGATACGCAGTATTTT.

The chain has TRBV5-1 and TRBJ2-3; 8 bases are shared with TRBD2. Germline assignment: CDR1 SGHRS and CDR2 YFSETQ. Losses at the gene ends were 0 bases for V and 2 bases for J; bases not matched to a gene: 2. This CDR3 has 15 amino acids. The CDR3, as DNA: TGCGCCAGCAGCTTGGACGGGAGGGACACAGATACGCAGTATTTT. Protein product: CASSLDGRDTDTQYF.

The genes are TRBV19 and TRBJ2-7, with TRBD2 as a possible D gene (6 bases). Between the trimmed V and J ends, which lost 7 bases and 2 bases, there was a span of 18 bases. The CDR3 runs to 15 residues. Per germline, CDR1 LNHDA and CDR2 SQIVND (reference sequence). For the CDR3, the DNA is TGTGCCAGTATGGATCCAGGCGGGAACCCCTACGAGCAGTACTTC. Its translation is CASMDPGGNPYEQYF.

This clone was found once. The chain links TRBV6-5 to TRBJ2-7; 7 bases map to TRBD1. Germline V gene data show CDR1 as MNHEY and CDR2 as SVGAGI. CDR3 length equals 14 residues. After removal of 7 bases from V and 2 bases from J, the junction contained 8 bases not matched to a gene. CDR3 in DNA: TGTGCCAGCACCACGACAGGGAGTACCTACGAGCAGTACTTC. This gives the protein CASTTTGSTYEQYF.

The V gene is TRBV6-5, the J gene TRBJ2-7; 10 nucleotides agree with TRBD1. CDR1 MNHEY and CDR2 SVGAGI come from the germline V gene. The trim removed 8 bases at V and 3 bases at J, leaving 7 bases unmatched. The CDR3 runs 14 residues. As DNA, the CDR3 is TGTGCCAGCTGCCCGGGACAGGGGTTCTACGAGCAGTACTTC. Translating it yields CASCPGQGFYEQYF.

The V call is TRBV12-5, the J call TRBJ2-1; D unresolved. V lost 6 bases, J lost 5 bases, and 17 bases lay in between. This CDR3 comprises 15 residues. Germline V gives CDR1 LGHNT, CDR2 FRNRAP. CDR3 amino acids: CASGAEDFTHNEQFF. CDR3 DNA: TGTGCTAGTGGGGCCGAAGACTTTACCCACAATGAGCAGTTCTTC.

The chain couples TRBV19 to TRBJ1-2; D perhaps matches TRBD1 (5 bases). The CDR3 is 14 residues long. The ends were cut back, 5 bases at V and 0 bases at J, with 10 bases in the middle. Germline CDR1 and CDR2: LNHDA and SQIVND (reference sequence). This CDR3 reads CASSLTDPNYGYTF. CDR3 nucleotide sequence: TGTGCCAGTAGTCTGACAGATCCTAACTATGGCTACACCTTC.

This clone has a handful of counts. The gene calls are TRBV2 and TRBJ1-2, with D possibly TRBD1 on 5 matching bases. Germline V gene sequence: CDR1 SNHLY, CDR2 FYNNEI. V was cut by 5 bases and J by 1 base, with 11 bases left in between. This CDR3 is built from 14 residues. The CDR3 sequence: CASSPDTLNYGYTF. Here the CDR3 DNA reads TGTGCCAGCAGTCCGGACACACTTAACTATGGCTACACCTTC.

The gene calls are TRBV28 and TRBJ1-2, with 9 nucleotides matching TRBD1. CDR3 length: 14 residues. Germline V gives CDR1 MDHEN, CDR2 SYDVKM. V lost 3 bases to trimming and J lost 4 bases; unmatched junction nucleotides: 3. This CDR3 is CASSFTGGGYGYTF. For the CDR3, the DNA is TGTGCCAGCAGTTTCACAGGGGGCGGCTATGGCTACACCTTC.

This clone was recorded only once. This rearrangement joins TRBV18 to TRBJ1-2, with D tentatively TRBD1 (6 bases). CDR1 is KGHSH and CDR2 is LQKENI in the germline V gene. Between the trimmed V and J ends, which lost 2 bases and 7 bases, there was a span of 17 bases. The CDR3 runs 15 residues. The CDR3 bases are TGTGCCAGCTCACCAGAGGTCACAGGGTTGAGTGGCTACACCTTC. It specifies CASSPEVTGLSGYTF.

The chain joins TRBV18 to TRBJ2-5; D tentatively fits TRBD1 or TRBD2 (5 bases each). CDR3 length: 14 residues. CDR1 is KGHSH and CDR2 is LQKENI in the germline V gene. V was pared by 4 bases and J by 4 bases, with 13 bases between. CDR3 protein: CASSRGPLGETQYF. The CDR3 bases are TGTGCCAGCTCACGGGGACCCCTGGGAGAGACCCAGTACTTC.

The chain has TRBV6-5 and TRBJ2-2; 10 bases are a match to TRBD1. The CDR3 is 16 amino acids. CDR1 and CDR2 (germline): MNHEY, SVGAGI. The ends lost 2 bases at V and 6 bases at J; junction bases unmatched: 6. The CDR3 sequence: CASSYERDRGPGELFF. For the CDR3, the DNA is TGTGCCAGCAGTTACGAGCGGGACAGGGGTCCCGGGGAGCTGTTTTTT.

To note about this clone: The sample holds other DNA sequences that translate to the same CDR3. CDR3 nucleotides: TGTGCCAGCAGGGCAGGTAATGAAAAACTGTTTTTT. This sequence encodes CASRAGNEKLFF. The rearrangement uses TRBV6-1 and TRBJ1-4; D remains ambiguous. The CDR3 extends over 12 amino acids. Germline V gene data show CDR1 as MNHNS and CDR2 as SASEGT. V was trimmed by 6 bases and J by 4 bases, leaving 6 bases between them.

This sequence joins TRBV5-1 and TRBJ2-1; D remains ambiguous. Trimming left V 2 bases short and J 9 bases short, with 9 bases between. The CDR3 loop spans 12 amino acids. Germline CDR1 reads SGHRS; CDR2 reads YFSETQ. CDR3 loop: CASSLDFGEQFF. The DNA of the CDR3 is TGCGCCAGCAGCTTAGACTTTGGTGAGCAGTTCTTC.

CDR3 bases: TGTGCCAGCAGCTCATACAGGGGCACTATGGAGACCCAGTACTTC. It encodes CASSSYRGTMETQYF. The chain employs TRBV7-9 and TRBJ2-5; the match to TRBD1 covers 7 bases. V lost 4 bases, J lost 5 bases, and 10 bases stayed unmatched. The length of the CDR3 is 15 residues. In germline, CDR1 is SEHNR, CDR2 FQNEAQ (reference sequence).

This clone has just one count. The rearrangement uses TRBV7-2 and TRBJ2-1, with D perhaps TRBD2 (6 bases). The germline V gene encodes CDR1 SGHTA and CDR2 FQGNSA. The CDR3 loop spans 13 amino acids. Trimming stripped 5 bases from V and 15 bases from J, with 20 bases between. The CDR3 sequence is CASSPLAASGPFF. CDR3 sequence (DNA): TGTGCCAGCAGCCCGCTGGCTGCCAGCGGGCCGTTCTTC.

The CDR3 region has the DNA TGTGCCAGCAGCTTAGCGCTCGCACCCCGGACTCCCTACGAGCAGTACTTC. Translation: CASSLALAPRTPYEQYF. V usage is TRBV7-2 and J usage is TRBJ2-7, with D possibly matching TRBD2 (5 bases). The CDR3 has 17 residues. Germline values: CDR1 SGHTA, CDR2 FQGNSA. V was clipped by 0 bases and J by 2 bases, with 17 bases between them.

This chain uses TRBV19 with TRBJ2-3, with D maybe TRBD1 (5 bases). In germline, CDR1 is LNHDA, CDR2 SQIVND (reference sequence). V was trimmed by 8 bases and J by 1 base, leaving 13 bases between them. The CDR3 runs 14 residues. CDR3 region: CASSQGWGTDTQYF. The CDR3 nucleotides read TGTGCCAGTTCTCAGGGATGGGGCACAGATACGCAGTATTTT.

The CDR3 is CASSSGLAGGPGTDTQYF. In DNA, the CDR3 is TGTGCCAGCAGCTCGGGACTAGCGGGGGGGCCGGGCACAGATACGCAGTATTTT. The chain couples TRBV7-2 to TRBJ2-3; 16 positions agree with TRBD2. The CDR3 has 18 residues. Per germline, CDR1 SGHTA and CDR2 FQGNSA. V gave up 4 bases and J gave up 1 base; unmatched junction bases: 5.

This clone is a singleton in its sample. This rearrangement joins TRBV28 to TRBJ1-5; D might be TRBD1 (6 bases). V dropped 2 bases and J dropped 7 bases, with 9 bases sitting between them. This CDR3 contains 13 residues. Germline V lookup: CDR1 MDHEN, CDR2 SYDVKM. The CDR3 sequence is CASSLVGGQPQHF. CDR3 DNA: TGTGCCAGCAGTTTAGTTGGGGGCCAGCCCCAGCATTTT.

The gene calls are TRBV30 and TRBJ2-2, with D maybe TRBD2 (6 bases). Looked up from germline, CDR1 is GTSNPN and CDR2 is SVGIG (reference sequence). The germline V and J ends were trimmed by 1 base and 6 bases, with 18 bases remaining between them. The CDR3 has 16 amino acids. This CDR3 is CAWSDRFPGAAGELFF. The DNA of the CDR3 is TGTGCCTGGAGTGACAGGTTTCCGGGAGCGGCCGGGGAGCTGTTTTTT.

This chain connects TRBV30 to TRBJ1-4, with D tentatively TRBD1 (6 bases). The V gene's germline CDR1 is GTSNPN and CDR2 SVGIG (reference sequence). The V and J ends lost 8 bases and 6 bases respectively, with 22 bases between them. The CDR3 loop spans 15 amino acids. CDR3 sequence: CARRSRGGTYEKLFF. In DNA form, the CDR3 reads TGTGCCCGCCGATCCAGGGGAGGGACCTATGAAAAACTGTTTTTT.